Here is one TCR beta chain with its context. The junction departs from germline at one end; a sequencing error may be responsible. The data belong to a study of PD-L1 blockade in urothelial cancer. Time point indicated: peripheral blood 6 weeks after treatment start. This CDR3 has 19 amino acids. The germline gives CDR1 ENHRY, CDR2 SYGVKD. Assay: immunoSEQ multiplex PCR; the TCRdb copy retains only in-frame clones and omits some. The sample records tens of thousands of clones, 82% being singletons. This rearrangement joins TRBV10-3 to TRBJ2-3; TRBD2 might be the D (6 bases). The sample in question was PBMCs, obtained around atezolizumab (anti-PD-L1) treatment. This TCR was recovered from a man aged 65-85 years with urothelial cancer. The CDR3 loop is CAIRESNREITWSTDTQYF. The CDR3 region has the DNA TGTGCCATCAGAGAGTCCAACCGGGAGATTACTTGGAGCACAGATACGCAGTATTTT.